This passage covers 8 T cell receptor beta chains from one sample sequenced in a study of PD-1 blockade in classical Hodgkin lymphoma. Repertoires were generated with immunoSEQ multiplex PCR, while TCRdb's copy carries only in-frame clones and drops some. The sample lists more than 140,000 clones, less than 80% seen once, with roughly a tenth in the top ten. All the patients suffered relapse after autologous stem cell transplantation, and brentuximab vedotin exposure differed. This specimen consisted of peripheral blood mononuclear cells (PBMCs), obtained before the second cycle of nivolumab. Receptor source: a human donor with classical Hodgkin lymphoma.

V gene TRBV14 combines with J gene TRBJ2-1; 8 bases agree with TRBD2. The CDR3 covers 16 residues. The junction had 12 bases not matched to a gene; V was cut back by 4 bases and J by 7 bases. Germline CDR1 is SGHDN and CDR2 is FVKESK. CDR3 DNA sequence: TGTGCCAGCAGCCCCTTAGCGGGACCTTTGGGAAATGAGCAGTTCTTC. The encoded protein is CASSPLAGPLGNEQFF.

The V call is TRBV4-2, the J call TRBJ2-1, with 14 bases that match TRBD2. With V trimmed by 1 base and J by 8 bases, 10 bases remained unmatched. The CDR3 runs 18 residues. Germline V gene sequence: CDR1 LGHNA, CDR2 YNFKEQ. The CDR3 here is CASSQAGTSGSGIHEQFF. The CDR3 region has the DNA TGTGCCAGCAGCCAAGCTGGGACTAGCGGGAGCGGTATCCATGAGCAGTTCTTC.

The rearrangement uses TRBV6-1 and TRBJ1-2; D call uncertain. This CDR3 spans 13 amino acids. V lost 1 base and J 3 bases, leaving 6 bases between the germline ends. Germline V gives CDR1 MNHNS, CDR2 SASEGT. Here the CDR3 DNA reads TGTGCCAGCAGTGAAGAAACAGACTATGGCTACACCTTC. Translation gives CASSEETDYGYTF.

The chain carries TRBV6-1 and TRBJ1-4, with D perhaps TRBD1 (5 bases). Germline values: CDR1 MNHNS, CDR2 SASEGT. V was pared by 2 bases and J by 2 bases, with 12 bases between. This CDR3 is built from 16 residues. DNA of the CDR3: TGTGCCAGCAGTGAATGGAGGGGAAGCACTAATGAAAAACTGTTTTTT. Its translation is CASSEWRGSTNEKLFF.

The V call is TRBV2, the J call TRBJ2-7; 9 bases fit TRBD1. CDR3 length equals 13 residues. Germline CDR1 and CDR2: SNHLY and FYNNEI. Losses at the gene ends were 10 bases for V and 7 bases for J; bases not matched to a gene: 11. This chain's CDR3 is CATGRDRVREQYF. The CDR3, as DNA: TGTGCCACCGGCCGGGACAGGGTGAGGGAGCAGTACTTC.

The sample holds a few counts of this clone. The V and J genes are TRBV5-1 and TRBJ2-7, with a possible D match to TRBD1 (6 bases). The CDR3 loop spans 18 amino acids. The germline V and J ends were trimmed by 3 bases and 3 bases, with 25 bases remaining between them. Germline lookup yields CDR1 SGHRS and CDR2 YFSETQ. The CDR3 region is CASSSRGSLSGRNYEQYF. The DNA for the CDR3 is TGCGCCAGCAGCTCCAGGGGCAGCTTGTCTGGCCGAAACTACGAGCAGTACTTC.

The chain is built from TRBV2 and TRBJ2-3; 9 bases fit TRBD1. Trimming removed 6 bases from V and 2 bases from J; junction bases left unmatched: 6. This CDR3 is built from 15 residues. Germline CDR1 SNHLY, CDR2 FYNNEI. The CDR3 reads CASSAGTGITDTQYF. The DNA of the CDR3 is TGTGCCAGCAGCGCCGGGACAGGGATCACAGATACGCAGTATTTT.

This clone came up many times. The chain carries TRBV29-1 and TRBJ1-3, with D uncertain. The CDR3 loop spans 12 amino acids. CDR1 is SQVTM, CDR2 ANQGSEA, per germline. V lost 7 bases to trimming and J lost 0 bases, with 7 bases between them. The DNA of the CDR3 is TGCAGCGCGCGGGACTCTGGAAACACCATATATTTT. It translates to CSARDSGNTIYF.